This TCR beta chain was recorded in a study of monozygotic twins with inflammatory bowel disease. CDR3 length: 15 residues. TCRdb reworked the 5' RACE reads into one entry per CDR3 protein, no DNA. This sample contains tens of thousands of distinct CDR3 sequences. The V call is TRBV21-1, the J call TRBJ2-7. TRBV21-1 constitutes a pseudogene. This sequence originates from a human donor with ulcerative colitis or Crohn's disease, or a healthy co-twin of an affected twin (not recorded which). Material: blood. This CDR3 is CASSKDQEYSYEQYF.